This T cell receptor (beta chain) came from a study of neurological immune-mediated disorders. Study observations and caveats: The study found the most TCR clonal expansion in HTLV-1-associated myelopathy and the least in multiple sclerosis, below healthy controls.

This clonotype came up many times. Its target is not known. 5'RACE with 10-nucleotide random UMIs produced the cDNA. One entry per CDR3 protein results from TCRdb running MiXCR on the 5' RACE reads. The sample lists about 70,000 distinct CDR3 sequences, around 5.1% occurring once. With 3 bases removed from V and 12 bases from J, the gap between germline ends came to 11 bases. The CDR3 covers 11 residues. Germline V gives CDR1 MNHNS, CDR2 SASEGT. The gene calls are TRBV6-1 and TRBJ2-5; tentative D call: TRBD1 (5 bases). Sequenced material: PBMCs. The source of this sequence is a human donor with multiple sclerosis. The donor label of this sample is uncertain. The CDR3 DNA is TGTGCCAGCAGTGAGACTGGGGCGAAGTACTTC. It encodes CASSETGAKYF.